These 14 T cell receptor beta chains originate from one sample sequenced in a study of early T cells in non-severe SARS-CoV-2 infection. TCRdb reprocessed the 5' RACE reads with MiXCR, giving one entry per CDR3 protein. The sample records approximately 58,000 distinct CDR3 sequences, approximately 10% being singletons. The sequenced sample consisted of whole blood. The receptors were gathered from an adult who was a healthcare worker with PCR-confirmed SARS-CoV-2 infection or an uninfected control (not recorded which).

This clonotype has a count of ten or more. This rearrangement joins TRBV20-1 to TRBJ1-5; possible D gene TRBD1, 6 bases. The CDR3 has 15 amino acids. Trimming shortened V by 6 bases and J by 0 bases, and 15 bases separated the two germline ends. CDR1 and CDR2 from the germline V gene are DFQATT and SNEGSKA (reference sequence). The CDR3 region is CSALHPTGSNQPQHF. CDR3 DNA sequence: TGCAGTGCCCTCCACCCGACAGGTAGCAATCAGCCCCAGCATTTT.

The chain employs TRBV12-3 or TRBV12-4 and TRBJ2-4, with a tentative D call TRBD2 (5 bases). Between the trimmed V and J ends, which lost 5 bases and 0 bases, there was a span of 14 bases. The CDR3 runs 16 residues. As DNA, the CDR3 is TGTGCCAGCAGTCCCCTGGCGAGGGTAGCCAAAAACATTCAGTACTTC. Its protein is CASSPLARVAKNIQYF.

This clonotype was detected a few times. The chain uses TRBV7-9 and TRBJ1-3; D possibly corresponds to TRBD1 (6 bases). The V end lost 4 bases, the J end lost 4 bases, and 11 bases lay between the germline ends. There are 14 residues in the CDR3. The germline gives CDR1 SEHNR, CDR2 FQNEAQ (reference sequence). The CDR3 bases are TGTGCCAGCAGCTCCCGGGACAACGGAAACACCATATATTTT. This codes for CASSSRDNGNTIYF.

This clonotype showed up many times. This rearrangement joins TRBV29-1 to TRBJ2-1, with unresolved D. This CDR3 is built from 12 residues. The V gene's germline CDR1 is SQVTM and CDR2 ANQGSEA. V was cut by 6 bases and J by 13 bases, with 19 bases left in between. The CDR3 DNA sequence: TGCAGCGTCAACAGCGATCAACGGCACCAGTTCTTC. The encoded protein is CSVNSDQRHQFF.

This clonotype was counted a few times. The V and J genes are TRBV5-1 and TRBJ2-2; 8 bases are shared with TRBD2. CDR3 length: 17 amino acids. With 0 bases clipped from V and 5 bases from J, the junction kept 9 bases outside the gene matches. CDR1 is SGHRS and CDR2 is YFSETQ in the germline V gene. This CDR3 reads CASSLDGRAFWTGELFF. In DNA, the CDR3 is TGCGCCAGCAGCTTGGACGGGAGGGCCTTCTGGACCGGGGAGCTGTTTTTT.

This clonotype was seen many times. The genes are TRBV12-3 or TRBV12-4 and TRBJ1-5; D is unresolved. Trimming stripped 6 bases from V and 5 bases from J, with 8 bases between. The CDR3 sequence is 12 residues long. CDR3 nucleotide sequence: TGTGCCAGCAGCCCCGACCATCAGCCCCAGCATTTT. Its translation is CASSPDHQPQHF.

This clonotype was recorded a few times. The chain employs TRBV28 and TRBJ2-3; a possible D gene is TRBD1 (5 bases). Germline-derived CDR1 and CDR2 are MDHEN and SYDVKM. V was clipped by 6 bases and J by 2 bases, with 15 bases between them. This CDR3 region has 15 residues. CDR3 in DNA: TGTGCCAGCAGCGAGTGGGGCTACTACACAGATACGCAGTATTTT. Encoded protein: CASSEWGYYTDTQYF.

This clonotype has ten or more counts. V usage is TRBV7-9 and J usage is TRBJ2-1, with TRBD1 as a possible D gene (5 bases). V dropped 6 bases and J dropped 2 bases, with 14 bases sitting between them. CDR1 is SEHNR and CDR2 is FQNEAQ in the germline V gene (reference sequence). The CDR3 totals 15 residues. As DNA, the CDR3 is TGTGCCAGCAGGCAGGGTGAGCTGGCCTACAATGAGCAGTTCTTC. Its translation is CASRQGELAYNEQFF. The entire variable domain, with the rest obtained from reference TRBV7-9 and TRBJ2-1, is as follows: DTGVSQNPRHKITKRGQNVTFRCDPISEHNRLYWYRQTLGQGPEFLTYFQNEAQLEKSRLLSDRFSAERPKGSFSTLEIQRTEQGDSAMYLCASRQGELAYNEQFFGPGTRLTVL.

Written as DNA, the CDR3 is TGTGCCAGCTGCCCTTTGGGAGGGGGGCACGAGCAGTACTTC. Protein sequence: CASCPLGGGHEQYF. The chain combines TRBV27 with TRBJ2-7, with a tentative D call TRBD2 (7 bases). The V gene's germline CDR1 is MNHEY and CDR2 SMNVEV (reference sequence). With 8 bases removed from V and 5 bases from J, the gap between germline ends came to 19 bases. The CDR3 consists of 14 residues.

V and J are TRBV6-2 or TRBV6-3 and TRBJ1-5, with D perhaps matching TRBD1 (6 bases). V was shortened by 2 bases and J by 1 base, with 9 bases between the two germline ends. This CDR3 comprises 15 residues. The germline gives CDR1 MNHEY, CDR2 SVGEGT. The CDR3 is CASSYGQRSNQPQHF. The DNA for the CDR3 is TGTGCCAGCAGTTACGGACAGCGAAGCAATCAGCCCCAGCATTTT.

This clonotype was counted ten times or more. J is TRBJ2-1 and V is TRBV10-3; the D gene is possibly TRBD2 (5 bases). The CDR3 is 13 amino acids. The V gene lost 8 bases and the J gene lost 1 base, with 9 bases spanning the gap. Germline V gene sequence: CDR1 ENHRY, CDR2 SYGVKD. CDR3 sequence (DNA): TGTGCCATCGGTGCGGGTTCCTACAATGAGCAGTTCTTC. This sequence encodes CAIGAGSYNEQFF.

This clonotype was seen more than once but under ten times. The CDR3 reads CASSEVAGVAGELFF. The CDR3 nucleotides are TGCGCCAGCAGCGAAGTAGCGGGGGTAGCCGGGGAGCTGTTTTTT. V gene TRBV5-1 combines with J gene TRBJ2-2; TRBD2 matches 9 bases. The CDR3 is 15 amino acids. CDR1 is SGHRS and CDR2 is YFSETQ in the germline V gene. The junction had 7 bases not matched to a gene; V was cut back by 4 bases and J by 6 bases.

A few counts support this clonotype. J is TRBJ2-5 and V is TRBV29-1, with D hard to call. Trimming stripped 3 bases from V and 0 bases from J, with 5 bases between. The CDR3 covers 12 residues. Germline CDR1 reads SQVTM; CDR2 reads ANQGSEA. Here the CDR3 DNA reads TGCAGCGTTGATGGCGACCAAGAGACCCAGTACTTC. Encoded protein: CSVDGDQETQYF.

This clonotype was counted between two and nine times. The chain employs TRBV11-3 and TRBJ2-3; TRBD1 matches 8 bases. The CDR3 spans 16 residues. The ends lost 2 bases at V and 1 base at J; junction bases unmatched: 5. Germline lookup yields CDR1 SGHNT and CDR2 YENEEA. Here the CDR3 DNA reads TGTGCCAGCAGCTTAAACGGGGGACAGGGCACAGATACGCAGTATTTT. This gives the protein CASSLNGGQGTDTQYF.